These 17 T cell receptor beta chains were all obtained from the same sample, sequenced in a study of liver allograft versus peripheral blood T cells. Across the whole study: Hepatic allograft T cell receptor repertoires were evaluated relative to those present in recipients' peripheral blood.

TCRdb passed the reads through MiXCR, listing each CDR3 protein once. The sample lists 9,000 to 13,000 distinct CDR3 sequences; 23% were seen once. The origin of the receptors is a human patient who had a liver transplant. Some T cells could come from the graft donor.

This clonotype has only a few counts. CDR3 amino acids: CASSRADSQGGYTF. CDR3 nucleotide sequence: TGTGCCAGCAGCCGCGCAGACAGTCAGGGTGGCTACACCTTC. J is TRBJ1-2 and V is TRBV28, with D possibly TRBD1 on 5 matching bases. In germline, CDR1 is MDHEN, CDR2 SYDVKM. The CDR3 runs to 14 residues. Trimming took off 6 bases at V and 7 bases at J, with 18 bases between the two ends.

This clonotype was observed a handful of times. The J gene is TRBJ2-1, the V gene TRBV27; 9 nucleotides agree with TRBD1. The CDR3 covers 15 residues. CDR1 is MNHEY, CDR2 SMNVEV, per germline (reference sequence). J gave up 4 bases and V 6 bases, and 7 bases lay outside the gene matches. Here the CDR3 DNA reads TGTGCCAGCAGAATCGGACAGGGGTCATACAATGAGCAGTTCTTC. It encodes CASRIGQGSYNEQFF.

This clonotype was counted between two and nine times. The chain recombines TRBV20-1 with TRBJ2-7; 10 bases are shared with TRBD2. Per the germline V gene, CDR1 is DFQATT and CDR2 is SNEGSKA (reference sequence). This CDR3 has 16 amino acids. Germline trimming cut 6 bases from V and 2 bases from J; bases unmatched to any gene: 13. CDR3 sequence (DNA): TGCAGTGCCAATCTGCCGAGGACTAGCGGACCCTACGAGCAGTACTTC. It specifies CSANLPRTSGPYEQYF.

This clonotype was seen a few times. The rearrangement uses TRBV18 and TRBJ2-7; D not resolved. Germline values: CDR1 KGHSH, CDR2 LQKENI. V shed 3 bases and J shed 6 bases, with 12 bases lying between them. The CDR3 is 13 residues long. DNA of the CDR3: TGTGCCAGCTCACCGGGCAGGATCCTCGAGCAGTACTTC. Protein sequence: CASSPGRILEQYF.

In this sample, this clonotype turned up a few times. The chain carries TRBV7-2 and TRBJ2-2, with 8 bases aligning to TRBD1. The V segment lost 5 bases and the J segment 4 bases; nucleotides outside the gene matches: 6. CDR3 length: 15 residues. The germline CDR1 and CDR2 sequences are SGHTA and FQGNSA. The CDR3 DNA reads as TGTGCCAGCAGCCTAGACAGGGGAGGCACCGGGGAGCTGTTTTTT. It yields the protein CASSLDRGGTGELFF.

By share of the sample, this clonotype is medium-sized. The chain recombines TRBV15 with TRBJ1-2; no firm D call. Germline loops: CDR1 LNHNV, CDR2 YYDKDF (reference sequence). CDR3 size: 15 residues. V lost 0 bases to trimming and J lost 4 bases, with 12 bases between them. CDR3 amino acids: CATSRDRGIIYGYTF. In DNA, the CDR3 is TGTGCCACCAGCAGAGACCGCGGTATCATCTATGGCTACACCTTC.

This clonotype counts as medium-sized (0.01 to 0.1%). The V call is TRBV10-3, the J call TRBJ1-3, with D tentatively TRBD1 (5 bases). The CDR3 length is 15 residues. Germline CDR1 and CDR2: ENHRY and SYGVKD. V dropped 6 bases and J dropped 0 bases, with 12 bases sitting between them. The CDR3 sequence: CAIRGSTGSGNTIYF. For the CDR3, the DNA is TGTGCCATCAGAGGGTCCACAGGCTCTGGAAACACCATATATTTT.

This clonotype has a single count. This chain links TRBV28 with TRBJ2-7, with 11 bases aligning to TRBD1. Germline V lookup: CDR1 MDHEN, CDR2 SYDVKM. The CDR3 runs 15 residues. Unmatched junction bases numbered 10, after V lost 6 bases and J lost 6 bases. The DNA for the CDR3 is TGTGCCAGCAGGTATACCGGGACAGGGGGTTCCGAGCAGTACTTC. The encoded protein is CASRYTGTGGSEQYF.

This clonotype was seen more than once but under ten times. The rearrangement joins TRBV19 to TRBJ2-1; D is perhaps TRBD2 (6 bases). Germline CDR1 and CDR2: LNHDA and SQIVND (reference sequence). CDR3 length equals 15 residues. V lost 3 bases to trimming and J lost 2 bases, with 11 bases between them. The CDR3 here is CASSIGREAYNEQFF. In DNA, the CDR3 is TGTGCCAGTAGTATCGGCAGGGAGGCCTACAATGAGCAGTTCTTC.

V gene TRBV19 combines with J gene TRBJ2-1; D remains unclear. The CDR3 sequence is 11 residues long. The V and J ends lost 7 bases and 3 bases respectively, with 4 bases between them. The germline V gene encodes CDR1 LNHDA and CDR2 SQIVND (reference sequence). In nucleotides, the CDR3 is TGTGCCAGTAACGGCTACAATGAGCAGTTCTTC. Protein: CASNGYNEQFF.

This clonotype was seen a handful of times. The rearrangement uses TRBV30 and TRBJ1-2, with 9 bases lining up with TRBD1. J gave up 4 bases and V 1 base, and 13 bases lay outside the gene matches. Per germline, CDR1 GTSNPN and CDR2 SVGIG (reference sequence). The CDR3 sequence is 17 residues long. The CDR3 nucleotides are TGTGCCTGGAGTGCTAGGACAGGGGCGGATGGAAGCTATGGCTACACCTTC. The encoded protein is CAWSARTGADGSYGYTF.

V is TRBV6-2 or TRBV6-3 and J is TRBJ2-7; either TRBD1 or TRBD2 may supply D (5 bases each). Trimming pared 2 bases from V and 10 bases from J, leaving 15 bases between. This CDR3 contains 13 residues. The germline gives CDR1 MNHEY, CDR2 SVGEGT. The CDR3 DNA is TGTGCCAGCAGTTACGGGCTGGGGACGGCCCAGTACTTC. Residues: CASSYGLGTAQYF.

This clonotype was seen a few times. The rearrangement joins TRBV6-1 to TRBJ1-5; TRBD1 might be the D (5 bases). The CDR3 has 17 amino acids. Per the germline V gene, CDR1 is MNHNS and CDR2 is SASEGT. Trimming stripped 3 bases from V and 4 bases from J, with 19 bases between. Here the CDR3 DNA reads TGTGCCAGCAGTGACCCTTTCAGGGAGCCAGCAAATCAGCCCCAGCATTTT. Translation: CASSDPFREPANQPQHF.

In its sample, this clonotype is medium-sized (0.01 to 0.1%). V is TRBV6-1 and J is TRBJ1-6; no clear D. V was trimmed by 2 bases and J by 1 base, leaving 12 bases between them. The CDR3 is 17 residues long. Looked up from germline, CDR1 is MNHNS and CDR2 is SASEGT. The CDR3 reads CASSERRWVSYNSPLHF. The CDR3 nucleotides are TGTGCCAGCAGTGAACGTCGGTGGGTTTCCTATAATTCACCCCTCCACTTT.

This clonotype qualifies as medium-sized. This chain joins TRBV6-6 and TRBJ1-2; 9 positions agree with TRBD1. CDR1 is MNHNY and CDR2 is SVGAGI in the germline V gene (reference sequence). The CDR3 runs 15 residues. V trimming: 2 bases; J trimming: 3 bases; junction bases outside the gene matches: 4. In nucleotides, the CDR3 is TGTGCCAGCAGTTACGCCGGACAGGGGTACTATGGCTACACCTTC. The encoded protein is CASSYAGQGYYGYTF.

The rearrangement links TRBV9 to TRBJ2-5, with D perhaps matching TRBD2 (5 bases). The CDR3 consists of 14 residues. The V end was cut by 4 bases, the J end by 4 bases, with 14 bases between. CDR1 SGDLS and CDR2 YYNGEE come from the germline V gene. CDR3 coding DNA: TGTGCCAGCAGCCGAGGGAGCCCGGGAGAGACCCAGTACTTC. Protein: CASSRGSPGETQYF.

This clonotype is termed medium-sized (0.01 to 0.1%). This rearrangement joins TRBV6-5 to TRBJ1-2; tentative D call: TRBD1 (6 bases). This CDR3 has 15 residues. CDR1 is MNHEY and CDR2 is SVGAGI in the germline V gene. Between the trimmed V and J ends, which lost 0 bases and 8 bases, there was a span of 16 bases. CDR3 nucleotide sequence: TGTGCCAGCAGTTACTCGAATCCTCGGACAGAGGGCTACACCTTC. Protein product: CASSYSNPRTEGYTF.